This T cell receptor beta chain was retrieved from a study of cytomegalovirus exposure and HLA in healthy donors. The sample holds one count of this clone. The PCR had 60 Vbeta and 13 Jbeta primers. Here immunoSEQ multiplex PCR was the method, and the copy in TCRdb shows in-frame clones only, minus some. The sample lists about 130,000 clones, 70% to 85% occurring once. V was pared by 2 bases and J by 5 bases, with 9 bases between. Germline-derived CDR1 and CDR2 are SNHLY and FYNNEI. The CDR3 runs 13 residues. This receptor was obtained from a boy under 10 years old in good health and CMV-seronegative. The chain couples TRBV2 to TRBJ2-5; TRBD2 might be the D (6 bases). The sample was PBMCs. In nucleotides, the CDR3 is TGTGCCAGCAGTGAAACTAGCTCTGAGACCCAGTACTTC. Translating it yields CASSETSSETQYF.